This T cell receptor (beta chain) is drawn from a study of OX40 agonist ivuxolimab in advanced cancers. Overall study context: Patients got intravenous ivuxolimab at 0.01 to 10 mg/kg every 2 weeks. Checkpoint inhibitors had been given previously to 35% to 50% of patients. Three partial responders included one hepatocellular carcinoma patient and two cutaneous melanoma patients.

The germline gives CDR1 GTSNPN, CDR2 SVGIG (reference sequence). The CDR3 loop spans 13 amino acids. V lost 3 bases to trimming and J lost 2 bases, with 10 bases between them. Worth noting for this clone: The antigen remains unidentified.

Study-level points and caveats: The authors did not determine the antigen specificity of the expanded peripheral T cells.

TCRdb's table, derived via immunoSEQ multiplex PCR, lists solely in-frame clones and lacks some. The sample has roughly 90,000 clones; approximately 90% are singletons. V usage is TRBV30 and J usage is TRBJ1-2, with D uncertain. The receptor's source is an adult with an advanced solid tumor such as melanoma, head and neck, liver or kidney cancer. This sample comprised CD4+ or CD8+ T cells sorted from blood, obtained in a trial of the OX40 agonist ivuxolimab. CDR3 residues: CAWSGSFNYGYTF. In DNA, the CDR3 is TGTGCCTGGAGCGGGTCCTTCAACTATGGCTACACCTTC.